These T cell receptor beta chains were read from a single sample in a study of blood T cell repertoires in COVID-19. Sequenced by immunoSEQ multiplex PCR; TCRdb stores in-frame clones only, minus some. The profile covers roughly 73,000 clones, with about 82% appearing a single time and under 2% taken by the ten largest. Sequencing input: peripheral blood. These TCRs come from a woman in her fifties or sixties with acute or convalescent COVID-19. The CDR3 runs from the conserved cysteine through the conserved F or W. The D gene is left open where the match is weak. Only part of the rows carry a size: once, few, many, or a class if the clone is expanded.

v_gene: TRBV28; j_gene: TRBJ1-2; d_gene: TRBD1; abundance: NA; CDR3aa: CASREQGAGDYTF; CDR3nt: TGTGCCAGCCGTGAACAGGGGGCGGGCGATTACACCTTC
v_gene: TRBV28; j_gene: TRBJ1-1; d_gene: NA; abundance: NA; CDR3aa: CATIWGGMNTEAFF; CDR3nt: TGTGCCACCATATGGGGGGGAATGAACACTGAAGCTTTCTTT
v_gene: TRBV19; j_gene: TRBJ2-2; d_gene: NA; abundance: NA; CDR3aa: CASIDYVNTGELFF; CDR3nt: TGTGCCAGTATCGACTATGTGAACACCGGGGAGCTGTTTTTT
v_gene: TRBV5-1; j_gene: TRBJ1-4; d_gene: TRBD1; abundance: NA; CDR3aa: CASSDDRGSATNEKLFF; CDR3nt: TGCGCCAGCAGCGATGACAGGGGGTCGGCAACTAATGAAAAACTGTTTTTT
v_gene: TRBV5-5; j_gene: TRBJ1-4; d_gene: TRBD1; abundance: NA; CDR3aa: CASSLATGVGGEKLFF; CDR3nt: TGTGCCAGCAGCTTGGCAACAGGGGTAGGAGGGGAAAAACTGTTTTTT
v_gene: TRBV6-2/TRBV6-3; j_gene: TRBJ1-5; d_gene: TRBD1; abundance: NA; CDR3aa: CASSYGAFRGPQPQHF; CDR3nt: TGTGCCAGCAGTTACGGGGCATTCAGGGGGCCTCAGCCCCAGCATTTT
v_gene: TRBV4-1; j_gene: TRBJ2-7; d_gene: TRBD2; abundance: NA; CDR3aa: CASSLKPAAGTSTGTYEQYF; CDR3nt: TGCGCCAGCAGCCTCAAACCGGCCGCCGGGACTAGCACGGGGACCTACGAGCAGTACTTC
v_gene: TRBV30; j_gene: TRBJ1-6; d_gene: TRBD1; abundance: NA; CDR3aa: CAWSAGQNNSPLHF; CDR3nt: TGTGCCTGGAGCGCGGGACAGAATAATTCACCCCTCCACTTT
v_gene: TRBV3-1/TRBV3-2; j_gene: TRBJ2-7; d_gene: TRBD2; abundance: NA; CDR3aa: CASSVGAGDVDEQYF; CDR3nt: TGTGCCAGCAGCGTCGGGGCGGGGGATGTTGACGAGCAGTACTTC
v_gene: TRBV30; j_gene: TRBJ1-4; d_gene: NA; abundance: few; CDR3aa: CACSRNRVEGSTNEKLFF; CDR3nt: TGTGCCTGTTCTCGAAACAGGGTCGAAGGGTCAACTAATGAAAAACTGTTTTTT
v_gene: TRBV5-6; j_gene: TRBJ1-1; d_gene: NA; abundance: NA; CDR3aa: CASSFNMEAFF; CDR3nt: TGTGCCAGCAGCTTTAATATGGAAGCTTTCTTT
v_gene: TRBV7-8; j_gene: TRBJ1-3; d_gene: NA; abundance: NA; CDR3aa: CASSPFSLAGNTIYF; CDR3nt: TGTGCCAGCAGCCCCTTTAGCCTGGCTGGAAACACCATATATTTT
v_gene: TRBV30; j_gene: TRBJ1-2; d_gene: NA; abundance: NA; CDR3aa: CAWRRTPDVGYTF; CDR3nt: TGTGCCTGGAGGAGGACTCCTGACGTTGGCTACACCTTC
v_gene: TRBV4-1; j_gene: TRBJ1-1; d_gene: NA; abundance: NA; CDR3aa: CASSQGYTTEAFF; CDR3nt: TGCGCCAGCAGCCAAGGGTACACCACTGAAGCTTTCTTT
v_gene: TRBV4-2; j_gene: TRBJ1-4; d_gene: TRBD1; abundance: NA; CDR3aa: CASSQVGTGDEKLFF; CDR3nt: TGTGCCAGCAGCCAAGTGGGGACAGGGGATGAAAAACTGTTTTTT
v_gene: TRBV27; j_gene: TRBJ1-2; d_gene: NA; abundance: NA; CDR3aa: CASSPVPEVYGYTF; CDR3nt: TGTGCCAGCAGCCCGGTCCCGGAGGTCTATGGCTACACCTTC
v_gene: TRBV28; j_gene: TRBJ2-5; d_gene: NA; abundance: few; CDR3aa: CASSRARLVKETQYF; CDR3nt: TGTGCCAGCAGTCGCGCGAGACTAGTGAAAGAGACCCAGTACTTC
v_gene: TRBV11-2; j_gene: TRBJ1-1; d_gene: NA; abundance: NA; CDR3aa: CASSLGRDTEAFF; CDR3nt: TGTGCCAGCAGCTTAGGTCGGGACACTGAAGCTTTCTTT
v_gene: TRBV14; j_gene: TRBJ2-3; d_gene: TRBD1; abundance: NA; CDR3aa: CASSLQGTQDTQYF; CDR3nt: TGTGCCAGCAGCCTACAGGGGACCCAAGATACGCAGTATTTT
v_gene: TRBV24-1; j_gene: TRBJ2-2; d_gene: NA; abundance: NA; CDR3aa: CATSDSRDFPGELFF; CDR3nt: TGTGCCACCAGTGATTCAAGGGACTTCCCCGGGGAGCTGTTTTTT
v_gene: TRBV7-2; j_gene: TRBJ2-5; d_gene: NA; abundance: NA; CDR3aa: CASSNGESGPQETQYF; CDR3nt: TGTGCCAGCAGCAATGGGGAGAGCGGGCCTCAAGAGACCCAGTACTTC
v_gene: TRBV6-5; j_gene: TRBJ1-2; d_gene: TRBD1; abundance: once; CDR3aa: CASSYQGGRGYGYTF; CDR3nt: TGTGCCAGCAGTTACCAAGGGGGCCGGGGCTATGGCTACACCTTC
v_gene: TRBV19; j_gene: TRBJ1-2; d_gene: NA; abundance: few; CDR3aa: CASRRSEGANYGYTF; CDR3nt: TGTGCCAGTAGGCGATCGGAAGGGGCCAACTATGGCTACACCTTC
v_gene: TRBV2; j_gene: TRBJ2-5; d_gene: NA; abundance: NA; CDR3aa: CASRATWIQETQYF; CDR3nt: TGTGCCAGCAGGGCGACATGGATCCAAGAGACCCAGTACTTC
v_gene: TRBV11-2; j_gene: TRBJ2-1; d_gene: NA; abundance: few; CDR3aa: CASSGAGKEQFF; CDR3nt: TGTGCCAGCTCCGGTGCAGGGAAAGAGCAGTTCTTC
v_gene: TRBV12-3/TRBV12-4; j_gene: TRBJ1-1; d_gene: NA; abundance: few; CDR3aa: CASSPPGTEAFF; CDR3nt: TGTGCCAGCAGCCCCCCGGGAACTGAAGCTTTCTTT
v_gene: TRBV6-6; j_gene: TRBJ2-3; d_gene: NA; abundance: NA; CDR3aa: CASSTGVATDTQYF; CDR3nt: TGTGCCAGCAGTACCGGGGTAGCCACAGATACGCAGTATTTT
v_gene: TRBV7-3; j_gene: TRBJ2-7; d_gene: NA; abundance: NA; CDR3aa: CASSLGAGISYEQYF; CDR3nt: TGTGCCAGCAGCTTGGGGGCAGGGATTTCCTACGAGCAGTACTTC
v_gene: TRBV12-3/TRBV12-4; j_gene: TRBJ1-1; d_gene: TRBD1; abundance: NA; CDR3aa: CATTGGRGTEAFF; CDR3nt: TGTGCCACCACAGGGGGCCGGGGCACTGAAGCTTTCTTT
v_gene: TRBV28; j_gene: TRBJ2-6; d_gene: NA; abundance: few; CDR3aa: CASSLFDASASGANVLTF; CDR3nt: TGTGCCAGCAGTTTATTCGATGCTAGCGCGTCTGGGGCCAACGTCCTGACTTTC
v_gene: TRBV7-2; j_gene: TRBJ2-3; d_gene: TRBD2; abundance: NA; CDR3aa: CASSLQAGGGTDTQYF; CDR3nt: TGTGCCAGCAGCTTACAAGCGGGAGGAGGAACAGATACGCAGTATTTT
v_gene: TRBV27; j_gene: TRBJ1-3; d_gene: NA; abundance: once; CDR3aa: CASRRQWSSGNTIYF; CDR3nt: TGTGCCAGCAGACGACAGTGGAGCTCTGGAAACACCATATATTTT
v_gene: TRBV12-3/TRBV12-4; j_gene: TRBJ1-1; d_gene: TRBD1; abundance: NA; CDR3aa: CASRFRDSEAFF; CDR3nt: TGTGCCAGCAGGTTCCGGGACAGTGAAGCTTTCTTT
v_gene: TRBV19; j_gene: TRBJ2-1; d_gene: TRBD1; abundance: NA; CDR3aa: CASSTGTGAFSSYNEQFF; CDR3nt: TGTGCCAGTAGCACCGGGACAGGGGCCTTCAGCTCCTACAATGAGCAGTTCTTC